This passage covers 19 T cell receptor beta chains from one sample sequenced in a study of PD-1 blockade in classical Hodgkin lymphoma. All trial patients relapsed after autologous stem cell transplantation. The data were produced by immunoSEQ multiplex PCR, yet TCRdb's version contains in-frame clones alone and is incomplete. The sample lists 35,000 to 45,000 clones; approximately 86% were seen once. Sequencing used peripheral blood mononuclear cells (PBMCs), obtained before the second cycle of nivolumab. These receptors came from a human donor with classical Hodgkin lymphoma.

This chain connects TRBV25-1 to TRBJ2-2, with 11 bases that match TRBD2. Germline V gene data show CDR1 as MGHDK and CDR2 as SYGVNS. V lost 8 bases to trimming and J lost 0 bases; unmatched junction nucleotides: 8. The CDR3 totals 17 residues. For the CDR3, the DNA is TGTGCCAGCGGGACTAGCGGACGACGAGCGAACACCGGGGAGCTGTTTTTT. Translated, it gives CASGTSGRRANTGELFF.

The chain recombines TRBV7-2 with TRBJ2-3; D not resolved. The CDR3 extends over 12 amino acids. Germline V gives CDR1 SGHTA, CDR2 FQGNSA. Trimming removed 7 bases at V and 1 base at J, with 6 bases between. For the CDR3, the DNA is TGTGCCAGCAATATGCGCACAGATACGCAGTATTTT. Translation: CASNMRTDTQYF. Together with reference TRBV7-2 and TRBJ2-3, the CDR3 gives the full variable domain: GAGVSQSPSNKVTEKGKDVELRCDPISGHTALYWYRQSLGQGLEFLIYFQGNSAPDKSGLPSDRFSAERTGGSVSTLTIQRTQQEDSAVYLCASNMRTDTQYFGPGTRLTVL.

In this sample, this clone turned up once. The V gene is TRBV2, the J gene TRBJ1-1, with TRBD1 identical over 8 bases. V gave up 6 bases and J gave up 4 bases; unmatched junction bases: 4. CDR3 length: 13 amino acids. Germline CDR1 reads SNHLY; CDR2 reads FYNNEI. The DNA of the CDR3 is TGTGCCAGCAGCGCAGGGGGCTCCACTGAAGCTTTCTTT. This sequence encodes CASSAGGSTEAFF.

The V gene is TRBV19, the J gene TRBJ2-7; 9 nucleotides match TRBD1. The CDR3 totals 16 residues. Trimming removed 5 bases from V and 7 bases from J; junction bases left unmatched: 15. The germline gives CDR1 LNHDA, CDR2 SQIVND (reference sequence). DNA for the CDR3: TGTGCCAGTAGTTGGACAGGGGCCGCATCCTCGAGGGAGCAGTACTTC. As protein: CASSWTGAASSREQYF.

The gene calls are TRBV5-6 and TRBJ1-1; TRBD1 aligns across 7 bases. V trimming: 3 bases; J trimming: 1 base; junction bases outside the gene matches: 9. Germline CDR1 and CDR2: SGHDT and YYEEEE. This CDR3 region has 16 residues. The CDR3 region is CASSWTGRAANTEAFF. CDR3 in DNA: TGTGCCAGCAGCTGGACAGGTAGGGCAGCGAACACTGAAGCTTTCTTT.

The J gene is TRBJ1-2, the V gene TRBV8-2. TRBV8-2 is a pseudogene segment. The CDR3 spans 14 residues. The CDR3 protein is CGRIDESSATGSTF. CDR3 in DNA: TGTGGCAGGATCGACGAGAGCAGCGCGACTGGCAGCACCTTC.

This chain uses TRBV5-6 with TRBJ2-7, with 14 positions matching TRBD2. V shed 1 base, J shed 4 bases, and the junction held 10 bases outside the gene matches. Germline-derived CDR1 and CDR2 are SGHDT and YYEEEE. This CDR3 region has 18 residues. As DNA, the CDR3 is TGTGCCAGCAGCTTGATTATTGGGACTAGCGGGAGTAAGTACGAGCAGTACTTC. This sequence encodes CASSLIIGTSGSKYEQYF.

V is TRBV28 and J is TRBJ1-1, with a weak D call TRBD1 (5 bases). With 6 bases removed from V and 8 bases from J, the gap between germline ends came to 10 bases. CDR1 is MDHEN, CDR2 SYDVKM, per germline. The CDR3 runs to 11 residues. CDR3 loop: CASRRTGEAFF. The CDR3 region has the DNA TGTGCCAGCAGAAGAACAGGAGAAGCTTTCTTT.

The chain uses TRBV14 and TRBJ1-2; TRBD1 agrees at 8 bases. The CDR3 loop spans 14 amino acids. With 5 bases clipped from V and 3 bases from J, the junction kept 5 bases outside the gene matches. CDR1 SGHDN and CDR2 FVKESK come from the germline V gene. The CDR3 here is CASSSRTGYYGYTF. The CDR3 DNA sequence: TGTGCCAGCAGCTCTAGGACAGGGTACTATGGCTACACCTTC.

The chain employs TRBV12-5 and TRBJ2-3; a weak D match, TRBD2 (5 bases). Germline V gene sequence: CDR1 LGHNT, CDR2 FRNRAP. V was pared by 9 bases and J by 1 base, with 5 bases between. The CDR3 consists of 11 residues. The chain's CDR3 is CASGGTDTQYF. The CDR3 nucleotides read TGTGCTAGCGGGGGCACAGATACGCAGTATTTT.

This clone is medium-sized (0.01 to 0.1%) in the sample. J is TRBJ1-2 and V is TRBV5-1; a possible D gene is TRBD1 (5 bases). Germline V gene sequence: CDR1 SGHRS, CDR2 YFSETQ. The length of the CDR3 is 15 residues. V was cut by 2 bases and J by 4 bases, with 15 bases left in between. The DNA of the CDR3 is TGCGCCAGCAGCTTCGGGGCCCAAGATGCCTATGGCTACACCTTC. Translation gives CASSFGAQDAYGYTF.

The chain has TRBV19 and TRBJ2-7; either TRBD1 or TRBD2 may supply D (7 bases each). The CDR3 is made up of 13 amino acids. The germline gives CDR1 LNHDA, CDR2 SQIVND (reference sequence). V was trimmed by 8 bases and J by 2 bases, leaving 13 bases between them. The CDR3 here is CASRRGGTYEQYF. In nucleotides, the CDR3 is TGTGCCAGTCGCAGGGGGGGAACCTACGAGCAGTACTTC.

The chain is built from TRBV28 and TRBJ1-5, with D unresolved. The CDR3 extends over 15 amino acids. Germline-derived CDR1 and CDR2 are MDHEN and SYDVKM. V shed 3 bases and J shed 3 bases, with 12 bases lying between them. CDR3 amino acids: CASSFGRPDNQPQHF. The DNA for the CDR3 is TGTGCCAGCAGTTTCGGACGTCCGGACAATCAGCCCCAGCATTTT.

V usage is TRBV7-2 and J usage is TRBJ2-4; TRBD2 matches 8 bases. Per the germline V gene, CDR1 is SGHTA and CDR2 is FQGNSA. CDR3 length equals 17 residues. J gave up 6 bases and V 4 bases, and 14 bases lay outside the gene matches. The CDR3 is CASSSIATSGGGNIQYF. DNA for the CDR3: TGTGCCAGCAGCTCCATCGCAACTAGCGGCGGGGGAAACATTCAGTACTTC. Variable domain in full (rest from reference TRBV7-2 and TRBJ2-4): GAGVSQSPSNKVTEKGKDVELRCDPISGHTALYWYRQSLGQGLEFLIYFQGNSAPDKSGLPSDRFSAERTGGSVSTLTIQRTQQEDSAVYLCASSSIATSGGGNIQYFGAGTRLSVL.

This clone has just a few counts. V is TRBV29-1 and J is TRBJ1-5; D gene uncertain. This CDR3 comprises 14 residues. Germline-derived CDR1 and CDR2 are SQVTM and ANQGSEA. V was clipped by 3 bases and J by 0 bases, with 9 bases between them. CDR3 loop: CSVEERNSNQPQHF. Here the CDR3 DNA reads TGCAGCGTTGAGGAGCGGAATAGCAATCAGCCCCAGCATTTT.

This clone occurred a few times. The genes are TRBV7-8 and TRBJ2-3; a weak D match, TRBD2 (6 bases). Trimming pared 2 bases from V and 0 bases from J, leaving 9 bases between. The CDR3 covers 15 residues. Germline V lookup: CDR1 SGHVS, CDR2 FQNEAQ. CDR3 sequence reads: CASSLYAGSTDTQYF. The CDR3 coding sequence is TGTGCCAGCAGCTTATATGCGGGGAGCACAGATACGCAGTATTTT.

The chain uses TRBV9 and TRBJ2-1; TRBD1 or TRBD2 may be the D gene (6 bases each). V lost 3 bases to trimming and J lost 2 bases, with 15 bases between them. Germline V gives CDR1 SGDLS, CDR2 YYNGEE. The CDR3 runs 16 residues. CDR3 residues: CASSGNKGGTYNEQFF. The CDR3 DNA is TGTGCCAGCAGCGGCAATAAGGGGGGTACCTACAATGAGCAGTTCTTC.

This chain joins TRBV15 and TRBJ1-5, with TRBD1 as a possible D gene (5 bases). CDR3 length equals 14 residues. CDR1 is LNHNV, CDR2 YYDKDF, per germline (reference sequence). The V and J ends lost 0 bases and 9 bases respectively, with 12 bases between them. This CDR3 reads CATSRDQGQGPQHF. As DNA, the CDR3 is TGTGCCACCAGCAGAGATCAGGGTCAGGGGCCCCAGCATTTT.

J is TRBJ1-1 and V is TRBV5-1; a weak D match, TRBD1 (5 bases). The CDR3 totals 15 residues. Per the germline V gene, CDR1 is SGHRS and CDR2 is YFSETQ. Deletions cut 3 bases from V and 1 base from J, with 13 bases between. The CDR3 sequence: CASSWGPGGNTEAFF. The CDR3, as DNA: TGCGCCAGCAGCTGGGGCCCGGGTGGGAACACTGAAGCTTTCTTT.